Given below is one T cell receptor beta chain in context. The CDR3 covers 12 residues. Trimming left V 8 bases short and J 2 bases short, with 7 bases between. In germline, CDR1 is SEHNR, CDR2 FQNEAQ (reference sequence). This sample was included in a study of immune reconstitution after stem cell transplant in scleroderma. TCRdb recomputed calls from the RT-PCR reads with MiXCR, one row per CDR3 protein. This sample has around 1,500 distinct CDR3 sequences, with about 15% found just once. The chain is built from TRBV7-9 and TRBJ1-5; D call uncertain. This sample was gathered before or after autologous hematopoietic stem cell transplantation (not recorded which). The origin of this receptor is a female donor with systemic sclerosis. CDR3 nucleotide sequence: TGTGCCAGCCAGGAGGGCAATCAGCCCCAGCATTTT. It is translated as CASQEGNQPQHF.